These 19 T cell receptor beta chains share one sample of origin, sequenced in a study of Tregs in tolerant kidney transplant recipients. The protocol was immunoSEQ multiplex PCR, while the TCRdb copy is restricted to in-frame clones and leaves out a portion. The sample lists about 44,000 clones; around 95% were seen once. Their antigen targets remain unknown. Material: Tregs from blood cultured with allogeneic cells. The source is a human donor in good health.

V usage is TRBV10-1 and J usage is TRBJ1-1, with D uncertain. The CDR3 sequence is 13 residues long. V shed 6 bases and J shed 0 bases, with 8 bases lying between them. Germline V gene lookup returns CDR1 WNHNN and CDR2 SYGVQD (reference sequence). The DNA for the CDR3 is TGCGCCAGCAGCGCAGTGATGAACACTGAAGCTTTCTTT. It codes for CASSAVMNTEAFF.

The chain combines TRBV7-2 with TRBJ2-1, with D tentatively TRBD2 (6 bases). The CDR3 runs 16 residues. The germline CDR1 and CDR2 sequences are SGHTA and FQGNSA. Trimming stripped 3 bases from V and 6 bases from J, with 18 bases between. For the CDR3, the DNA is TGTGCCAGCAGCTTGGTCCCTAGCGCGACCGGCAATGAGCAGTTCTTC. Translated: CASSLVPSATGNEQFF.

V is TRBV7-9 and J is TRBJ1-1; D is unclear. The CDR3 extends over 12 amino acids. Between the trimmed V and J ends, which lost 9 bases and 0 bases, there was a span of 8 bases. CDR1 is SEHNR and CDR2 is FQNEAQ in the germline V gene (reference sequence). The CDR3 DNA sequence: TGTGCCAGTCGCGTACTGAACACTGAAGCTTTCTTT. This encodes CASRVLNTEAFF.

This chain connects TRBV4-1 to TRBJ1-1; maybe TRBD1 (5 bases). V was cut by 2 bases and J by 3 bases, with 10 bases left in between. CDR1 and CDR2 (germline): MGHRA, YSYEKL. This CDR3 contains 14 residues. CDR3 in amino acids: CASSQRGYDTEAFF. The CDR3, as DNA: TGCGCCAGCAGCCAACGGGGGTACGACACTGAAGCTTTCTTT.

The rearrangement uses TRBV18 and TRBJ1-1; D not certain. The CDR3 has 12 amino acids. From germline, CDR1 is KGHSH and CDR2 LQKENI. Trimming cost V 3 bases and J 5 bases, with 7 bases left between them. The CDR3 reads CASSPQGTEAFF. The CDR3 region has the DNA TGTGCCAGCTCACCCCAAGGAACTGAAGCTTTCTTT. The complete variable domain, with remaining parts taken from reference TRBV18 and TRBJ1-1, reads NAGVMQNPRHLVRRRGQEARLRCSPMKGHSHVYWYRQLPEEGLKFMVYLQKENIIDESGMPKERFSAEFPKEGPSILRIQQVVRGDSAAYFCASSPQGTEAFFGQGTRLTVV.

V gene TRBV5-1 combines with J gene TRBJ2-5, with 8 bases lining up with TRBD1. The CDR3 is made up of 15 amino acids. In germline, CDR1 is SGHRS, CDR2 YFSETQ. The V segment lost 5 bases and the J segment 2 bases; nucleotides outside the gene matches: 8. The CDR3 is CASSMSRGRQETQYF. The CDR3, as DNA: TGCGCCAGCAGTATGAGCAGGGGGCGGCAAGAGACCCAGTACTTC.

This chain uses TRBV11-2 with TRBJ1-2, with unresolved D. The CDR3 spans 14 residues. With 1 base removed from V and 2 bases from J, the gap between germline ends came to 8 bases. Looked up from germline, CDR1 is SGHAT and CDR2 is FQNNGV. CDR3 in DNA: TGTGCCAGCAGCTTAGGGTACAGCAACTATGGCTACACCTTC. Amino acids: CASSLGYSNYGYTF.

This sequence joins TRBV7-8 and TRBJ1-1, with D unclear. Germline-derived CDR1 and CDR2 are SGHVS and FQNEAQ. This CDR3 spans 10 amino acids. V lost 7 bases and J lost 6, with 6 bases in between. The CDR3 region is CASTRAEAFF. For the CDR3, the DNA is TGTGCCAGCACAAGGGCTGAAGCTTTCTTT. Supplemented by reference TRBV7-8 and TRBJ1-1, the full variable domain reads GAGVSQSPRYKVAKRGQDVALRCDPISGHVSLFWYQQALGQGPEFLTYFQNEAQLDKSGLPSDRFFAERPEGSVSTLKIQRTQQEDSAVYLCASTRAEAFFGQGTRLTVV.

The gene calls are TRBV7-9 and TRBJ1-5, with 7 bases that match TRBD1. The CDR3 totals 15 residues. J gave up 4 bases and V 0 bases, and 3 bases lay outside the gene matches. The germline V gene has CDR1 SEHNR and CDR2 FQNEAQ (reference sequence). The CDR3, as DNA: TGTGCCAGCAGCTTAGCAGGGGGCGAGAATCAGCCCCAGCATTTT. This codes for CASSLAGGENQPQHF.

The J gene is TRBJ2-1, the V gene TRBV6-6; D is unresolved. V lost 5 bases and J 4 bases, leaving 12 bases between the germline ends. CDR1 and CDR2 from the germline V gene are MNHNY and SVGAGI (reference sequence). This CDR3 is 14 amino acids long. The CDR3 DNA reads as TGTGCCAGCAGTCACCAAAATCAGTACAATGAGCAGTTCTTC. This gives the protein CASSHQNQYNEQFF.

V and J are TRBV6-6 and TRBJ1-2; TRBD1 is a possible D gene (5 bases). The V gene's germline CDR1 is MNHNY and CDR2 SVGAGI (reference sequence). CDR3 size: 14 residues. The V gene lost 7 bases and the J gene lost 4 bases, with 16 bases spanning the gap. In DNA, the CDR3 is TGTGCCAGCAACCCATCGGGGCTCGGCTATGGCTACACCTTC. It is translated as CASNPSGLGYGYTF.

The rearrangement uses TRBV19 and TRBJ2-7; D is ambiguous. Germline-derived CDR1 and CDR2 are LNHDA and SQIVND (reference sequence). CDR3 length equals 14 residues. With 6 bases removed from V and 3 bases from J, the gap between germline ends came to 15 bases. CDR3 nucleotides: TGTGCCAGTAGCATCCTCGACGGATACTACGAGCAGTACTTC. It codes for CASSILDGYYEQYF.

The chain uses TRBV6-1 and TRBJ1-5; unclear D gene. Trimming left V 7 bases short and J 2 bases short, with 12 bases between. CDR3 length: 14 amino acids. CDR1 and CDR2 (germline): MNHNS, SASEGT. CDR3 in amino acids: CASIFVWGNQPQHF. DNA for the CDR3: TGTGCCAGCATTTTTGTGTGGGGCAATCAGCCCCAGCATTTT.

The chain is built from TRBV5-1 and TRBJ2-2; 13 nucleotides align to TRBD2. V lost 4 bases, J lost 6 bases, and 6 bases stayed unmatched. The germline gives CDR1 SGHRS, CDR2 YFSETQ. This CDR3 comprises 16 residues. This chain's CDR3 is CASSRTSGGMAGELFF. The CDR3 coding sequence is TGCGCCAGCAGCAGGACTAGCGGGGGTATGGCCGGGGAGCTGTTTTTT.

This chain joins TRBV6-1 and TRBJ1-2; the D is unclear. The germline V and J ends were trimmed by 1 base and 7 bases, with 4 bases remaining between them. This CDR3 contains 11 residues. Looked up from germline, CDR1 is MNHNS and CDR2 is SASEGT. CDR3: CASSEGGGYTF. DNA of the CDR3: TGTGCCAGCAGTGAAGGTGGTGGCTACACCTTC.

The chain is built from TRBV9 and TRBJ2-2, with 9 nucleotides matching TRBD2. Germline V gene lookup returns CDR1 SGDLS and CDR2 YYNGEE. J lost 0 bases, V lost 2 bases, and 8 bases had no gene match. The CDR3 contains 18 residues. CDR3: CASSVTLSGRPNTGELFF. The CDR3, as DNA: TGTGCCAGCAGCGTCACCTTAAGCGGGAGGCCGAACACCGGGGAGCTGTTTTTT.

This clone came up once. The chain joins TRBV7-9 to TRBJ1-3; TRBD1 agrees at 9 bases. CDR1 is SEHNR, CDR2 FQNEAQ, per germline (reference sequence). V lost 11 bases and J lost 0; bases outside the gene matches: 2. The CDR3 contains 13 residues. The CDR3 region is CAGQGSSGNTIYF. The CDR3 region has the DNA TGTGCCGGACAGGGGAGCTCTGGAAACACCATATATTTT.

V is TRBV29-1 and J is TRBJ1-2, with 11 bases matching TRBD1. The CDR3 loop spans 14 amino acids. Trimming removed 6 bases from V and 8 bases from J; junction bases left unmatched: 11. Germline CDR1 is SQVTM and CDR2 is ANQGSEA. CDR3 DNA: TGCAGCGTCCGCACCAGGACAGGGGGCGAGGGCTACACCTTC. Translated: CSVRTRTGGEGYTF.

The chain carries TRBV7-9 and TRBJ1-1; 8 nucleotides align to TRBD1. The trim removed 5 bases at V and 1 base at J, leaving 6 bases unmatched. The V gene's germline CDR1 is SEHNR and CDR2 FQNEAQ (reference sequence). The CDR3 is made up of 15 amino acids. DNA for the CDR3: TGTGCCAGCAGCAGCGGACAGGGCAAGAACACTGAAGCTTTCTTT. This translates into CASSSGQGKNTEAFF. The full variable domain, in which reference TRBV7-9 and TRBJ1-1 provide the parts outside the CDR3, is DTGVSQNPRHKITKRGQNVTFRCDPISEHNRLYWYRQTLGQGPEFLTYFQNEAQLEKSRLLSDRFSAERPKGSFSTLEIQRTEQGDSAMYLCASSSGQGKNTEAFFGQGTRLTVV.